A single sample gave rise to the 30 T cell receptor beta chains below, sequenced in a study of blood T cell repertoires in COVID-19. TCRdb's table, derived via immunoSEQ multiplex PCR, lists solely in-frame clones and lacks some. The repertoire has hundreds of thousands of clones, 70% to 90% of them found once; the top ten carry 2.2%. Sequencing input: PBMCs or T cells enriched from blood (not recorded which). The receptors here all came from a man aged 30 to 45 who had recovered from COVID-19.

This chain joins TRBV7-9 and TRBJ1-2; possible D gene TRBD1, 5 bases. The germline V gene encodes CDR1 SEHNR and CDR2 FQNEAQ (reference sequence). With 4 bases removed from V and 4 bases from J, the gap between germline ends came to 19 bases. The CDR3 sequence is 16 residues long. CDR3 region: CASSYRTGGDSYGYTF. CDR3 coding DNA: TGTGCCAGCAGCTACCGGACTGGAGGGGATTCCTATGGCTACACCTTC.

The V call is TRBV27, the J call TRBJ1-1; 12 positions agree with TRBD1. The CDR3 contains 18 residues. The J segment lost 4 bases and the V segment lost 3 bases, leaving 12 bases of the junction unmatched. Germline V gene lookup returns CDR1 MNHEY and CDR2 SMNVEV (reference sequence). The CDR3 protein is CASSLGTGQGARATEAFF. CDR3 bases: TGTGCCAGCAGTTTGGGGACGGGACAGGGGGCCAGGGCCACTGAAGCTTTCTTT.

The CDR3 loop is CASSVDAQGVAQHF. In DNA, the CDR3 is TGTGCCAGCAGCGTCGACGCCCAGGGGGTGGCCCAGCATTTT. This chain joins TRBV9 and TRBJ1-5; 7 bases are a match to TRBD1. This CDR3 has 14 amino acids. The germline V gene has CDR1 SGDLS and CDR2 YYNGEE. Trimming took 2 bases from V and 11 from J; bases not matched to a gene: 10.

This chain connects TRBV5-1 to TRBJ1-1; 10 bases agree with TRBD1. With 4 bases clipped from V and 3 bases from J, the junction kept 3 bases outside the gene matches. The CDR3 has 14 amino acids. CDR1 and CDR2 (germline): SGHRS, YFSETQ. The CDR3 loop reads CASSRTGGDTEAFF. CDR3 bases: TGCGCCAGCAGCCGGACAGGGGGGGACACTGAAGCTTTCTTT.

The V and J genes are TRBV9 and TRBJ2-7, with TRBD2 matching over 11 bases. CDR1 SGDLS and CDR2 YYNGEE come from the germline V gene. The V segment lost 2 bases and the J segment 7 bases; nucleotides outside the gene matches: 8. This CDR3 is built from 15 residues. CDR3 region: CASSVGSGGAREQYF. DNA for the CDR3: TGTGCCAGCAGCGTGGGTAGCGGGGGGGCGAGGGAGCAGTACTTC.

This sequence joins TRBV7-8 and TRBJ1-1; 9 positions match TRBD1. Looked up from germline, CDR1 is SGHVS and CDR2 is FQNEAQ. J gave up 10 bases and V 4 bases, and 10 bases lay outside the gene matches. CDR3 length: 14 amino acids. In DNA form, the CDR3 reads TGTGCCAGCAGCTCTGGGACAGGGTATTATATAGCTTTCTTT. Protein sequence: CASSSGTGYYIAFF.

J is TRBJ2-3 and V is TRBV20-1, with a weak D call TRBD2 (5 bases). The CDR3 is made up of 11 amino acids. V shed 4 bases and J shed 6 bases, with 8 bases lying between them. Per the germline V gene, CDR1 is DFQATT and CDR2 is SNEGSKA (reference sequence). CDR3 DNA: TGCAGTGCTAATCGCGGGGATACGCAGTATTTT. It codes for CSANRGDTQYF.

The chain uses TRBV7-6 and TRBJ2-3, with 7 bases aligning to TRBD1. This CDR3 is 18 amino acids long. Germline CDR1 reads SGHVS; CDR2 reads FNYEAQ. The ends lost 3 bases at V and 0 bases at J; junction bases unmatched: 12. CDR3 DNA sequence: TGTGCCAGCAGCTTCCCCGACAGGGAACCAACTAGCACAGATACGCAGTATTTT. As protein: CASSFPDREPTSTDTQYF.

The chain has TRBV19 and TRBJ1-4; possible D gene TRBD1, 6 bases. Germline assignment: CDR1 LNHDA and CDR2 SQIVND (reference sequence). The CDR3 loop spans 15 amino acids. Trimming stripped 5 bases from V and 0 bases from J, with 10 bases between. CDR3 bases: TGTGCCAGTAGTGTGGGGGCCACAACTAATGAAAAACTGTTTTTT. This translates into CASSVGATTNEKLFF.

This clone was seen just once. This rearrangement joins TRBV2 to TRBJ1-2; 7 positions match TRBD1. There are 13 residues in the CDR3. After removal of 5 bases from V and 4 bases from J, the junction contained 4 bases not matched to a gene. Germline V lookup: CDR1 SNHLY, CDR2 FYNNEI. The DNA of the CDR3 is TGTGCCAGCAGTACCGGGACAGCCTATGGCTACACCTTC. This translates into CASSTGTAYGYTF.

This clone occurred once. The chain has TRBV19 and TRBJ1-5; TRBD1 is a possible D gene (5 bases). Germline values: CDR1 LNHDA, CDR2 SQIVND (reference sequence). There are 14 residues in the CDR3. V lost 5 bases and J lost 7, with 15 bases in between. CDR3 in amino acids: CASSDIGGEQPQHF. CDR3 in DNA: TGTGCCAGTAGTGATATCGGGGGAGAACAGCCCCAGCATTTT.

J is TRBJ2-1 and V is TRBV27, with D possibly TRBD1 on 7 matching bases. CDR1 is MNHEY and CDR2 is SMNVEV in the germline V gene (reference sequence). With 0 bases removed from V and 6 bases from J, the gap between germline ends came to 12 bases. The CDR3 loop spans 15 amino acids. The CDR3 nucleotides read TGTGCCAGCAGTTTATCGTCAGGGGGGTTCAATGAGCAGTTCTTC. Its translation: CASSLSSGGFNEQFF.

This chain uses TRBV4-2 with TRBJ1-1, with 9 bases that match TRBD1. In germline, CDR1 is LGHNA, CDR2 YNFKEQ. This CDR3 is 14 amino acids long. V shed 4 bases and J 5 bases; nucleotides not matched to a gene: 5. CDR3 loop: CASSPDRGRTEAFF. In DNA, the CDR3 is TGTGCCAGCAGCCCGGACAGGGGAAGGACTGAAGCTTTCTTT.

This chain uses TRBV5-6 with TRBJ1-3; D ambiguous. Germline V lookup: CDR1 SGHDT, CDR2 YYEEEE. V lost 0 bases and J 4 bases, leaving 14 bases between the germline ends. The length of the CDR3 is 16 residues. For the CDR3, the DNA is TGTGCCAGCAGCTTGGAGGCCGGAGCTAGCGGAAACACCATATATTTT. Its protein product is CASSLEAGASGNTIYF. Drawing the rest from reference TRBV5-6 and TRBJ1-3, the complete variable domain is DAGVTQSPTHLIKTRGQQVTLRCSPKSGHDTVSWYQQALGQGPQFIFQYYEEEERQRGNFPDRFSGHQFPNYSSELNVNALLLGDSALYLCASSLEAGASGNTIYFGEGSWLTVV.

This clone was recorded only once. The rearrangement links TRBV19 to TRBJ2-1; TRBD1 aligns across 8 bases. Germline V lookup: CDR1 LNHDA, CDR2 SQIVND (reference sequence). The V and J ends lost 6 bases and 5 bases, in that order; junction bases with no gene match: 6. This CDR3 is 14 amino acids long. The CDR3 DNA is TGTGCCAGTAGGAAGGACAGGGACGACAATGAGCAGTTCTTC. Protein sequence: CASRKDRDDNEQFF.

CDR3 region: CASSQTDRPTEAFF. The CDR3 bases are TGTGCCAGCAGCCAGACGGACAGGCCCACTGAAGCTTTCTTT. This chain links TRBV3-1 (or the pseudogene TRBV3-2) with TRBJ1-1; 7 bases map to TRBD1. There are 14 residues in the CDR3. Per the germline V gene, CDR1 is LGHDT and CDR2 is YNNKEL (reference sequence). V dropped 3 bases and J dropped 4; count of bases not matched to a gene: 5.

The DNA for the CDR3 is TGTGCCAGCAGTATAGACAGGGGAACGTACTTC. Encoded protein: CASSIDRGTYF. V usage is TRBV2 and J usage is TRBJ2-7, with 8 bases identical to TRBD1. This CDR3 is 11 amino acids long. The V gene's germline CDR1 is SNHLY and CDR2 FYNNEI. After removal of 5 bases from V and 12 bases from J, the junction contained 6 bases not matched to a gene.

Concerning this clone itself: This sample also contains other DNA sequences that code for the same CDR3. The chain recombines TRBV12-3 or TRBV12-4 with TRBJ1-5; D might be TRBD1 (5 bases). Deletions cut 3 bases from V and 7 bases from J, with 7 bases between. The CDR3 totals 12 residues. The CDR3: CASSFAGQPQHF. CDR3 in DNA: TGTGCCAGCAGTTTTGCAGGGCAGCCCCAGCATTTT.

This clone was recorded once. The CDR3 DNA is TGTGCCTGGAGGGGCACCAATCAGCCCCAGCATTTT. As protein: CAWRGTNQPQHF. The J gene is TRBJ1-5, the V gene TRBV30; no clear D gene. Trimming stripped 3 bases from V and 3 bases from J, with 6 bases between. Germline lookup yields CDR1 GTSNPN and CDR2 SVGIG (reference sequence). The CDR3 has 12 residues.

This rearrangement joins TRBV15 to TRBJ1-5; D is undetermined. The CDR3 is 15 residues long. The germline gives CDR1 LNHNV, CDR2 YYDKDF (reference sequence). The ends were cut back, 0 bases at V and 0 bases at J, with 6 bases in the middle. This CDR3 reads CATSRDPDSNQPQHF. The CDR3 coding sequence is TGTGCCACCAGCAGAGATCCAGATAGCAATCAGCCCCAGCATTTT. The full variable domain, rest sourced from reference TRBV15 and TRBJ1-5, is DAMVIQNPRYQVTQFGKPVTLSCSQTLNHNVMYWYQQKSSQAPKLLFHYYDKDFNNEADTPDNFQSRRPNTSFCFLDIRSPGLGDTAMYLCATSRDPDSNQPQHFGDGTRLSIL.

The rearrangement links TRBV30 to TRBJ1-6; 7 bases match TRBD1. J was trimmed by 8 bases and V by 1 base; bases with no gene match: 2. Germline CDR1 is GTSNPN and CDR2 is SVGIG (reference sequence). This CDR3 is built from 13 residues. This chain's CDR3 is CAWSDRGYSPLHF. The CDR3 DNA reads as TGTGCCTGGAGTGACAGGGGCTATTCACCCCTCCACTTT.

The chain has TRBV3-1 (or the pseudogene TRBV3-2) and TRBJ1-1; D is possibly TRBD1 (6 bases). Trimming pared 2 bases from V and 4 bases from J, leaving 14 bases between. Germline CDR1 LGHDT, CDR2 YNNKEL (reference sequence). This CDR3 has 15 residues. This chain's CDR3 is CASSQLGGRITEAFF. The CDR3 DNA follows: TGTGCCAGCAGCCAACTCGGGGGGCGGATCACTGAAGCTTTCTTT.

The CDR3 is CASSPLPAGLETQYF. The CDR3 DNA is TGTGCCAGCAGCCCCCTTCCAGCGGGGCTAGAGACCCAGTACTTC. The chain is built from TRBV6-2 or TRBV6-3 and TRBJ2-5, with 7 bases lining up with TRBD2. V trimming: 6 bases; J trimming: 4 bases; junction bases outside the gene matches: 11. The CDR3 spans 15 residues. The V gene's germline CDR1 is MNHEY and CDR2 SVGEGT.

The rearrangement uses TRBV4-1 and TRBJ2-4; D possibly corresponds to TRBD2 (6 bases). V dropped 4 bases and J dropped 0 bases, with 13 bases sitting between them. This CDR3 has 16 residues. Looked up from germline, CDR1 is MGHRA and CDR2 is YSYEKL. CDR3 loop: CASSLRGSLAKNIQYF. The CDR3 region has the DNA TGCGCCAGCAGCCTCCGGGGGTCTTTAGCCAAAAACATTCAGTACTTC.

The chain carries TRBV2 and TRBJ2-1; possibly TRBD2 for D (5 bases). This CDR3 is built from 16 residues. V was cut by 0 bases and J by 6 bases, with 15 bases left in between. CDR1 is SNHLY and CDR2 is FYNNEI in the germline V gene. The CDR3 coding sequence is TGTGCCAGCAGTGAAGCGCGGGCGAAGGGCTCCAATGAGCAGTTCTTC. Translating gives CASSEARAKGSNEQFF.

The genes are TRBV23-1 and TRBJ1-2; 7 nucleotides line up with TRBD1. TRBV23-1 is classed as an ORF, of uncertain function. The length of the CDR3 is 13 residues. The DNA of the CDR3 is TGCGCGCCCAGGGGGGCCCCTCCTTATGGCTACACCTTC. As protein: CAPRGAPPYGYTF.

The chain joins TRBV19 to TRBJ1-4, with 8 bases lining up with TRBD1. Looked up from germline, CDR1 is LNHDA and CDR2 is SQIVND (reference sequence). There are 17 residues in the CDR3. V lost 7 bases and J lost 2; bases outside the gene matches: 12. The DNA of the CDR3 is TGTGCCAGTACCTTGGGCCGACAGGGGTTCACTAATGAAAAACTGTTTTTT. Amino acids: CASTLGRQGFTNEKLFF.

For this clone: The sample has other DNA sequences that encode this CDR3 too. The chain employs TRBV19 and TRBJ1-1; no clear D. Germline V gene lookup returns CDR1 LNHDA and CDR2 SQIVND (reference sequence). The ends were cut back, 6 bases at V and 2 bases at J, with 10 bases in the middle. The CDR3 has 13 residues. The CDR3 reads CASSRGLNTEAFF. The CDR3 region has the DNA TGTGCCAGTAGCCGGGGTCTCAACACTGAAGCTTTCTTT. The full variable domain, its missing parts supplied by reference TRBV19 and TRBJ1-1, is DGGITQSPKYLFRKEGQNVTLSCEQNLNHDAMYWYRQDPGQGLRLIYYSQIVNDFQKGDIAEGYSVSREKKESFPLTVTSAQKNPTAFYLCASSRGLNTEAFFGQGTRLTVV.

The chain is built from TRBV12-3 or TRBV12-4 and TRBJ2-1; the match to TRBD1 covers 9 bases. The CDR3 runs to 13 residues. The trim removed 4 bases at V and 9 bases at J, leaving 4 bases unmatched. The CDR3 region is CASSYRGLAEQFF. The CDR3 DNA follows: TGTGCCAGCAGTTACAGGGGGCTCGCTGAGCAGTTCTTC.

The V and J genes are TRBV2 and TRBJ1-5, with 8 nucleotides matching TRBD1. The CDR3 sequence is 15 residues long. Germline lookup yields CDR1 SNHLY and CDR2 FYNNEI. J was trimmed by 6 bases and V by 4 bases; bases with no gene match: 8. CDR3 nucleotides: TGTGCCAGCAGTGCGGACAGGGTCGGAGGTCAGCCCCAGCATTTT. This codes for CASSADRVGGQPQHF.